The rows below give T cell receptor beta chains drawn from one sample of a study of PD-1 blockade in classical Hodgkin lymphoma. The table came from immunoSEQ multiplex PCR; TCRdb's copy has only in-frame clones and leaves some out. The sample holds tens of thousands of clones, roughly 89% seen once. Specimen: peripheral blood mononuclear cells (PBMCs), collected before the second cycle of nivolumab. The receptors stem from a human donor with classical Hodgkin lymphoma. Each CDR3 is given with its conserved first and last residue. Fields, in order: J gene, clone size, D gene, V gene, CDR3 DNA, CDR3 protein. The D gene is left open where the match is weak. Expanded clones are given a class, and other clones once, few, many or no size at all.

j_gene: TRBJ1-1
abundance: NA
d_gene: NA
v_gene: TRBV7-9
CDR3nt: TGTGCCAGCAGCCCTGTCGTCTGGGGACCCAACACTGAAGCTTTCTTT
CDR3aa: CASSPVVWGPNTEAFF

j_gene: TRBJ2-5
abundance: NA
d_gene: TRBD2
v_gene: TRBV6-5
CDR3nt: TGTGCCAGCAGTTACGGCGGGGGGTTTGAGACCCAGTACTTC
CDR3aa: CASSYGGGFETQYF

j_gene: TRBJ1-1
abundance: NA
d_gene: TRBD1
v_gene: TRBV10-2
CDR3nt: TGCGCCAGGGGACAGGGTGTGAACACTGAAGCTTTCTTT
CDR3aa: CARGQGVNTEAFF

j_gene: TRBJ2-3
abundance: NA
d_gene: TRBD1
v_gene: TRBV9
CDR3nt: TGTGCCAGCAGCGTAGGAGGTGACAGGGGCCCAGATACGCAGTATTTT
CDR3aa: CASSVGGDRGPDTQYF

j_gene: TRBJ1-5
abundance: NA
d_gene: NA
v_gene: TRBV5-8
CDR3nt: TGTGCCAGCATTCGATTCGAGGGAAGCAATCAGCCCCAGCATTTT
CDR3aa: CASIRFEGSNQPQHF

j_gene: TRBJ2-1
abundance: NA
d_gene: NA
v_gene: TRBV9
CDR3nt: TGTGCCAGCAGCGTGGGCGGGTGGAATGAGCAGTTCTTC
CDR3aa: CASSVGGWNEQFF

j_gene: TRBJ2-3
abundance: NA
d_gene: NA
v_gene: TRBV7-9
CDR3nt: TGTGCCAGCAGCTCAGGGGGGATGTCTAGCACAGATACGCAGTATTTT
CDR3aa: CASSSGGMSSTDTQYF

j_gene: TRBJ2-1
abundance: NA
d_gene: NA
v_gene: TRBV11-2
CDR3nt: TGTGCCAGCAGCTTAGTTCGGGGGGCCCCTTTAGATGAGCAGTTCTTC
CDR3aa: CASSLVRGAPLDEQFF

j_gene: TRBJ2-7
abundance: NA
d_gene: NA
v_gene: TRBV11-2
CDR3nt: TGTGCCAGCAGCTCATTGATAAACTCCTACGAGCAGTACTTC
CDR3aa: CASSSLINSYEQYF

j_gene: TRBJ1-5
abundance: NA
d_gene: NA
v_gene: TRBV6-5
CDR3nt: TGTGCCAGCAGTCGCGGACAGTCCAATCAGCCCCAGCATTTT
CDR3aa: CASSRGQSNQPQHF

j_gene: TRBJ1-3
abundance: NA
d_gene: NA
v_gene: TRBV7-6
CDR3nt: TGTGCCAGCAGCCCAAGGGCCAGGGGAGGGTCTGGAAACACCATATATTTT
CDR3aa: CASSPRARGGSGNTIYF

j_gene: TRBJ1-6
abundance: NA
d_gene: NA
v_gene: TRBV28
CDR3nt: TGTGCCAGCAGGACGAGCACCTATAATTCACCCCTCCACTTT
CDR3aa: CASRTSTYNSPLHF

j_gene: TRBJ2-2
abundance: NA
d_gene: NA
v_gene: TRBV9
CDR3nt: TGTGCCAGCAGCTCAGAAGGGTACGGGACCGGGGAGCTGTTTTTT
CDR3aa: CASSSEGYGTGELFF

j_gene: TRBJ1-1
abundance: few
d_gene: NA
v_gene: TRBV10-2
CDR3nt: TGCGCCAGCAGTGAGGCCCCAAGGGTCGGGCAGACGAACACTGAAGCTTTCTTT
CDR3aa: CASSEAPRVGQTNTEAFF

j_gene: TRBJ1-3
abundance: once
d_gene: NA
v_gene: TRBV18
CDR3nt: TGTGCCAGCTCACTCGACAGGTCCGCTGGAAACACCATATATTTT
CDR3aa: CASSLDRSAGNTIYF

j_gene: TRBJ2-7
abundance: NA
d_gene: NA
v_gene: TRBV19
CDR3nt: TGTGCCAGTAGTCATCTCCCTGACCGGTTCCCAATCTACGAGCAGTACTTC
CDR3aa: CASSHLPDRFPIYEQYF

j_gene: TRBJ2-1
abundance: few
d_gene: NA
v_gene: TRBV11-2
CDR3nt: TGTGCCAGCAGCGGGACGGGGGGCGAGCAGTTCTTC
CDR3aa: CASSGTGGEQFF

j_gene: TRBJ2-7
abundance: NA
d_gene: NA
v_gene: TRBV28
CDR3nt: TGTGCCAGCAGTTTGGGTTCCTACGAGCAGTACTTC
CDR3aa: CASSLGSYEQYF

j_gene: TRBJ2-3
abundance: NA
d_gene: NA
v_gene: TRBV6-4
CDR3nt: TGTGCCAGCAGGGCGGGTTACACAGATACGCAGTATTTT
CDR3aa: CASRAGYTDTQYF

j_gene: TRBJ1-6
abundance: NA
d_gene: NA
v_gene: TRBV6-1
CDR3nt: TGTGCCAGCAGTCCGGGAAATTCTTTTTCCCTCCACTTT
CDR3aa: CASSPGNSFSLHF

j_gene: TRBJ2-3
abundance: once
d_gene: NA
v_gene: TRBV5-4
CDR3nt: TGTGCCAGCAGCTTGCCTTCATGGGGATTCCTCACAGATACGCAGTATTTT
CDR3aa: CASSLPSWGFLTDTQYF

j_gene: TRBJ1-6
abundance: NA
d_gene: TRBD1
v_gene: TRBV9
CDR3nt: TGTGCCAGCAGCTCGACAGGGGCTAATTCACCCCTCCACTTT
CDR3aa: CASSSTGANSPLHF

j_gene: TRBJ2-3
abundance: NA
d_gene: NA
v_gene: TRBV19
CDR3nt: TGTGCCAGTAGTACAGGCATTTCAGATACGCAGTATTTT
CDR3aa: CASSTGISDTQYF

j_gene: TRBJ2-5
abundance: NA
d_gene: NA
v_gene: TRBV7-6
CDR3nt: TGTGCCAGCAGCTCCCACCCCTCGGGGGGCGGGGAGACCCAGTACTTC
CDR3aa: CASSSHPSGGGETQYF

j_gene: TRBJ2-6
abundance: NA
d_gene: NA
v_gene: TRBV19
CDR3nt: TGTGCCAGCCGGCGGTTGGGGATCTCTGGGGCCAACGTCCTGACTTTC
CDR3aa: CASRRLGISGANVLTF

j_gene: TRBJ1-1
abundance: NA
d_gene: NA
v_gene: TRBV7-8
CDR3nt: TGTGCCAGCAGCTTAGGAGCTGTTCAAGAAGCTTTCTTT
CDR3aa: CASSLGAVQEAFF

j_gene: TRBJ2-5
abundance: NA
d_gene: NA
v_gene: TRBV6-6
CDR3nt: TGTGCCAGCGGGGGTGTGGCTAGCGTCGAGACCCAGTACTTC
CDR3aa: CASGGVASVETQYF

j_gene: TRBJ1-2
abundance: once
d_gene: NA
v_gene: TRBV9
CDR3nt: TGTGCCAGCAGCCCAGAGGGGATTGGCTACACCTTC
CDR3aa: CASSPEGIGYTF

j_gene: TRBJ1-4
abundance: NA
d_gene: NA
v_gene: TRBV18
CDR3nt: TGTGCCAGCTCACCAAGCATGGAAAAACTGTTTTTT
CDR3aa: CASSPSMEKLFF

j_gene: TRBJ1-4
abundance: NA
d_gene: NA
v_gene: TRBV5-4
CDR3nt: TGTGCCAGCAGCTCGCCTAATGCGGGACTGATATTT
CDR3aa: CASSSPNAGLIF

j_gene: TRBJ2-3
abundance: NA
d_gene: TRBD1
v_gene: TRBV6-6
CDR3nt: TGTGCCAGCACAGGACAGGGTGTCACAGATACGCAGTATTTT
CDR3aa: CASTGQGVTDTQYF

j_gene: TRBJ2-1
abundance: NA
d_gene: TRBD2
v_gene: TRBV7-9
CDR3nt: TGTGCCAGCAGCCTTCAAGCGGGGGATCCGCCGTTCTTC
CDR3aa: CASSLQAGDPPFF

j_gene: TRBJ1-1
abundance: NA
d_gene: NA
v_gene: TRBV2
CDR3nt: TGTGCCAGCAGTGAAAGTGCAGGGTTGATGAACACTGAAGCTTTCTTT
CDR3aa: CASSESAGLMNTEAFF

j_gene: TRBJ2-5
abundance: once
d_gene: TRBD2
v_gene: TRBV7-2
CDR3nt: TGTGCCAGCAGCCTCCGAGAAACCGGGACTAGCGGGGCCTGGACCCAGTACTTC
CDR3aa: CASSLRETGTSGAWTQYF

j_gene: TRBJ2-2
abundance: NA
d_gene: NA
v_gene: TRBV7-2
CDR3nt: TGTGCCAGCAGCTCCTCTACAGGGACCGGGGAGCTGTTTTTT
CDR3aa: CASSSSTGTGELFF

j_gene: TRBJ1-2
abundance: NA
d_gene: TRBD1
v_gene: TRBV9
CDR3nt: TGTGCCAGCAGCGGGGACAGACCAGGCGGCTATGGCTACACCTTC
CDR3aa: CASSGDRPGGYGYTF

j_gene: TRBJ2-3
abundance: NA
d_gene: TRBD1
v_gene: TRBV28
CDR3nt: TGTGCCACCTTGGGGAGTTGGACAGGGTCAGATACGCAGTATTTT
CDR3aa: CATLGSWTGSDTQYF

j_gene: TRBJ2-3
abundance: NA
d_gene: NA
v_gene: TRBV27
CDR3nt: TGTGCCAGCAGTTTATTCCCCGACAGATACACAGATACGCAGTATTTT
CDR3aa: CASSLFPDRYTDTQYF

j_gene: TRBJ2-7
abundance: NA
d_gene: TRBD2
v_gene: TRBV29-1
CDR3nt: TGCAGCGTTCTTGGACAGCGCTCCGGGACTAGCGGGTACGAGCAGTACTTC
CDR3aa: CSVLGQRSGTSGYEQYF

j_gene: TRBJ2-7
abundance: NA
d_gene: TRBD1
v_gene: TRBV18
CDR3nt: TGTGCCAGCTCAGACCGGACAGGGACTTCGGACGAGCAGTACTTC
CDR3aa: CASSDRTGTSDEQYF

j_gene: TRBJ1-5
abundance: NA
d_gene: NA
v_gene: TRBV2
CDR3nt: TGTGCCAGCAGTCAGGCAGGGAATTCTCAGCCCCAGCATTTT
CDR3aa: CASSQAGNSQPQHF

j_gene: TRBJ2-1
abundance: NA
d_gene: NA
v_gene: TRBV5-4
CDR3nt: TGTGCCAGCAGCCCTTTTGAGGCCCTCTACAATGAGCAGTTCTTC
CDR3aa: CASSPFEALYNEQFF

j_gene: TRBJ2-1
abundance: NA
d_gene: NA
v_gene: TRBV6-1
CDR3nt: TGTGCCAGCAGTGAAGTCCTATGGGGGCGGCCTCGCTCCTACAATGAGCAGTTCTTC
CDR3aa: CASSEVLWGRPRSYNEQFF

j_gene: TRBJ1-4
abundance: NA
d_gene: TRBD1
v_gene: TRBV6-6
CDR3nt: TGTGCCAGCAGTTACCCGGGACAGAATGAAAAACTGTTTTTT
CDR3aa: CASSYPGQNEKLFF

j_gene: TRBJ2-1
abundance: NA
d_gene: TRBD2
v_gene: TRBV9
CDR3nt: TGTGCCAGCAGCGTAGAGTTGGGAGGGACTTACAATGAGCAGTTCTTC
CDR3aa: CASSVELGGTYNEQFF

j_gene: TRBJ2-3
abundance: NA
d_gene: TRBD1
v_gene: TRBV7-9
CDR3nt: TGTGCCAGCAGCTTGTATGATGGACAGGGCACAGATACGCAGTATTTT
CDR3aa: CASSLYDGQGTDTQYF

j_gene: TRBJ2-1
abundance: once
d_gene: NA
v_gene: TRBV11-2
CDR3nt: TGTGCCAGCAGCTTAGATTGGCGTCAGAGGCATGAGCAGTTCTTC
CDR3aa: CASSLDWRQRHEQFF

j_gene: TRBJ2-7
abundance: NA
d_gene: NA
v_gene: TRBV2
CDR3nt: TGTGCCAGTACTGACGGGCACTACGAGCAGTACTTC
CDR3aa: CASTDGHYEQYF

j_gene: TRBJ2-1
abundance: NA
d_gene: NA
v_gene: TRBV11-2
CDR3nt: TGTGCCAGCAGCTTAATAAGGAACAATGAGCAGTTCTTC
CDR3aa: CASSLIRNNEQFF

j_gene: TRBJ2-1
abundance: NA
d_gene: NA
v_gene: TRBV9
CDR3nt: TGTGCCAGCAGCGTATTAGGCGGGATCAACAATGAGCAGTTCTTC
CDR3aa: CASSVLGGINNEQFF

j_gene: TRBJ2-1
abundance: NA
d_gene: TRBD2
v_gene: TRBV13
CDR3nt: TGTGCCAGCAGCCTTAAGCGGGAGTCGTGGAATGAGCAGTTCTTC
CDR3aa: CASSLKRESWNEQFF

j_gene: TRBJ2-5
abundance: once
d_gene: NA
v_gene: TRBV6-5
CDR3nt: TGTGCCAGCACCAGGGGGGGGGACTTTGAAGAGACCCAGTACTTC
CDR3aa: CASTRGGDFEETQYF

j_gene: TRBJ1-2
abundance: NA
d_gene: NA
v_gene: TRBV19
CDR3nt: TGTGCCAGTAGTATGGCGGCTTCCTATGGCTACACCTTC
CDR3aa: CASSMAASYGYTF

j_gene: TRBJ2-2
abundance: NA
d_gene: NA
v_gene: TRBV12-5
CDR3nt: TGTGCTAGTGGTTTGGAACTTACTGGCACCGGGGAGCTGTTTTTT
CDR3aa: CASGLELTGTGELFF

j_gene: TRBJ2-2
abundance: NA
d_gene: TRBD1
v_gene: TRBV4-1
CDR3nt: TGCGCCAGCAGCCAATCAACCGGGACAGATACCGGGGAGCTGTTTTTT
CDR3aa: CASSQSTGTDTGELFF

j_gene: TRBJ1-1
abundance: NA
d_gene: NA
v_gene: TRBV18
CDR3nt: TGTGCCAGCTCACCGAACGGTTTACACACTGAAGCTTTCTTT
CDR3aa: CASSPNGLHTEAFF

j_gene: TRBJ2-5
abundance: once
d_gene: NA
v_gene: TRBV6-1
CDR3nt: TGTGCCAGCAAGAGACAAATCGGGGAGACCCAGTACTTC
CDR3aa: CASKRQIGETQYF

j_gene: TRBJ2-1
abundance: NA
d_gene: NA
v_gene: TRBV7-9
CDR3nt: TGTGCCAGCAGATTTACAGCCGGGGGCTACAATGAGCAGTTCTTC
CDR3aa: CASRFTAGGYNEQFF